This T cell receptor (beta chain) was found in a study of T-cell reconstitution after alpha-beta-depleted transplantation in children. Construction of the TCRbeta library involved unique molecular identifiers. Each CDR3 protein gets one entry after TCRdb re-called the PCR reads with MiXCR. The sample yields 640,000 or so distinct CDR3 sequences, roughly 15% seen once. This CDR3 is built from 15 residues. V lost 5 bases, J lost 5 bases, and 15 bases lay in between. The germline V gene has CDR1 SEHNR and CDR2 FQNEAQ (reference sequence). This clonotype was seen at least ten times. This clonotype was obtained from a human donor who donated a stem cell graft to a child with acute myeloid leukemia. Sample: PBMCs from the stem cell graft donor, taken from the stem cell graft. The rearrangement joins TRBV7-9 to TRBJ1-4; D unclear. CDR3 region: CASSPTTQNNEKLFF. The CDR3 region has the DNA TGTGCCAGCAGCCCCACGACTCAAAACAATGAAAAACTGTTTTTT.